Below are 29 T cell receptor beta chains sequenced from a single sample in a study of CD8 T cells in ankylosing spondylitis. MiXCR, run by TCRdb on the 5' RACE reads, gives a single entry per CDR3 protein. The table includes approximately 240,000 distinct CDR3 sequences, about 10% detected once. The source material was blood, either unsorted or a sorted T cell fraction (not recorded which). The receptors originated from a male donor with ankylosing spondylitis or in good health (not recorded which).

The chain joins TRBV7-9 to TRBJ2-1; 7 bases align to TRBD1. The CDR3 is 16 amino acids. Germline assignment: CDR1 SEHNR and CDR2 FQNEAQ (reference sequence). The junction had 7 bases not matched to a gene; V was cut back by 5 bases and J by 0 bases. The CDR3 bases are TGTGCCAGCAGCCTCCCGACAGGGAGCTCCTACAATGAGCAGTTCTTC. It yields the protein CASSLPTGSSYNEQFF.

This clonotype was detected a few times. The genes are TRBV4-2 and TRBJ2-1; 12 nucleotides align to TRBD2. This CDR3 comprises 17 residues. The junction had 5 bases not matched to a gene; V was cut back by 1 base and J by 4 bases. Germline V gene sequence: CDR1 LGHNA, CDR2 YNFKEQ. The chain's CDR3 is CASSQATSGGGYNEQFF. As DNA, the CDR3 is TGTGCCAGCAGCCAAGCGACTAGCGGGGGTGGGTACAATGAGCAGTTCTTC.

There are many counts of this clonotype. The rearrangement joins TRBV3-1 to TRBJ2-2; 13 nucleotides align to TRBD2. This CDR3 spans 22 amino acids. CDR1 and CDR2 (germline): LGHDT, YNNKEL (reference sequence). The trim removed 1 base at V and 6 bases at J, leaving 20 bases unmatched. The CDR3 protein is CASSQGTTAPTSGRRVPGELFF. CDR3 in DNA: TGTGCCAGCAGCCAAGGCACCACCGCCCCGACTAGCGGGAGGCGAGTCCCCGGGGAGCTGTTTTTT.

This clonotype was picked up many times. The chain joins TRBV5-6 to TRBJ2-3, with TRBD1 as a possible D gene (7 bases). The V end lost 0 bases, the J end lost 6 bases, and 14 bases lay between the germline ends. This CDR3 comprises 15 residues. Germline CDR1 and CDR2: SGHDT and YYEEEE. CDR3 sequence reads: CASSLGQGGYDTQYF. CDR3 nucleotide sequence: TGTGCCAGCAGCTTGGGCCAGGGGGGATATGATACGCAGTATTTT.

CDR3 in DNA: TGTGCCAGCAGCTTATCGGACACCGGGAGCTCTGGAAACACCATATATTTT. It translates to CASSLSDTGSSGNTIYF. The chain couples TRBV7-9 to TRBJ1-3; D is perhaps TRBD1 (5 bases). CDR1 and CDR2 (germline): SEHNR, FQNEAQ (reference sequence). The ends were cut back, 2 bases at V and 0 bases at J, with 14 bases in the middle. This CDR3 region has 17 residues.

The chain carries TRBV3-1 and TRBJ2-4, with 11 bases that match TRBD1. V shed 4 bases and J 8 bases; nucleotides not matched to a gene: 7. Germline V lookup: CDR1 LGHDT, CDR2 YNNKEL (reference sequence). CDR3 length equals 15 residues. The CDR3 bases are TGTGCCAGCAGCCCAACAAGGACAGGGGGCGACATTCAGTACTTC. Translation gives CASSPTRTGGDIQYF.

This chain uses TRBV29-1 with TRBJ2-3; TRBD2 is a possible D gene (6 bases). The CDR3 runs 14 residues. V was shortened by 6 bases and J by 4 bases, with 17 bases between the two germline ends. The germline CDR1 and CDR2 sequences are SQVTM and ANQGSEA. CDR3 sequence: CSVQREVLADTQYF. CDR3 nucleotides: TGCAGCGTCCAAAGGGAGGTTCTCGCAGATACGCAGTATTTT.

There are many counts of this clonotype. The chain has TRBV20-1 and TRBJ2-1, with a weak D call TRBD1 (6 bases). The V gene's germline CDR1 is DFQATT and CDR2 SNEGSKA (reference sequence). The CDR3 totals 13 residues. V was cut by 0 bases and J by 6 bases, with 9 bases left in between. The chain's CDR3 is CSARDLGGNEQFF. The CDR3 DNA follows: TGCAGTGCTAGAGATCTAGGGGGCAATGAGCAGTTCTTC.

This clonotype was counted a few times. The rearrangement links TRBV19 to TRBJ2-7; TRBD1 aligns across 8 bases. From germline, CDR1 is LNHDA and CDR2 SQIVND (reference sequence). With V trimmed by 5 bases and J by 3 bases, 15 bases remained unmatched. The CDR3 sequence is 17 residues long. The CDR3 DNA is TGTGCCAGTAGTGCCTCGGGACAGGCGAACTTAATCTACGAGCAGTACTTC. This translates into CASSASGQANLIYEQYF.

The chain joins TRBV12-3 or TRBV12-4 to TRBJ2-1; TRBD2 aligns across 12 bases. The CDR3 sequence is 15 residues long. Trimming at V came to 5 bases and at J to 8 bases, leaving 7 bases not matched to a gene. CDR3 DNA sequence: TGTGCCAGCAGTCCCACTAGCGGGGGGCCGGATGAGCAGTTCTTC. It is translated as CASSPTSGGPDEQFF.

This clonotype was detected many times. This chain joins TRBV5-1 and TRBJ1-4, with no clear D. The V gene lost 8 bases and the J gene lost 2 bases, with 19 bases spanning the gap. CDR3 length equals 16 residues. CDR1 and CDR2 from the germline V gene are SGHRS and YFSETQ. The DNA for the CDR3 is TGCGCCAGTCGGAAGAACGGCCTCATGACTAATGAAAAACTGTTTTTT. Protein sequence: CASRKNGLMTNEKLFF.

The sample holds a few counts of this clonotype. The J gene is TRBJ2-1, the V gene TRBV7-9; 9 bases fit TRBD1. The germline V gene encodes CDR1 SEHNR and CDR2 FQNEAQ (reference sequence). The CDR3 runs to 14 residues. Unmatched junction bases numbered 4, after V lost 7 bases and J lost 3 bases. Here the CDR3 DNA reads TGTGCCAGCAAGGGGGACAGGGTCTACAATGAGCAGTTCTTC. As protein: CASKGDRVYNEQFF. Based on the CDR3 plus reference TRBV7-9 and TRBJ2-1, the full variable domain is DTGVSQNPRHKITKRGQNVTFRCDPISEHNRLYWYRQTLGQGPEFLTYFQNEAQLEKSRLLSDRFSAERPKGSFSTLEIQRTEQGDSAMYLCASKGDRVYNEQFFGPGTRLTVL.

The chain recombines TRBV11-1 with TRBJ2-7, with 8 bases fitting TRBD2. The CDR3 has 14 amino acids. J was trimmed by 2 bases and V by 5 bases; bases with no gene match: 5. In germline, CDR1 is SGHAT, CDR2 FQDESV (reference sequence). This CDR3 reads CASSVAGLAYEQYF. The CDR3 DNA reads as TGTGCCAGCAGCGTCGCGGGACTAGCCTACGAGCAGTACTTC.

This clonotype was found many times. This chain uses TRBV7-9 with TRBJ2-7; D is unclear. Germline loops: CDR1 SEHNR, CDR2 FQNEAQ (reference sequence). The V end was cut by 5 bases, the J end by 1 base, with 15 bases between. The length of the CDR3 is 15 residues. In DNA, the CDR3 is TGTGCCAGCAGCCGAGGAGCAGGAGCGTCCTACGAGCAGTACTTC. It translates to CASSRGAGASYEQYF.

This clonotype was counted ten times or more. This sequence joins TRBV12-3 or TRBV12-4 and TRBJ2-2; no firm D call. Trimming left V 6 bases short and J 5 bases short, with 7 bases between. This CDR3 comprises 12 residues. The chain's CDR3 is CASRLYTGELFF. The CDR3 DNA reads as TGTGCCAGCAGACTATATACCGGGGAGCTGTTTTTT.

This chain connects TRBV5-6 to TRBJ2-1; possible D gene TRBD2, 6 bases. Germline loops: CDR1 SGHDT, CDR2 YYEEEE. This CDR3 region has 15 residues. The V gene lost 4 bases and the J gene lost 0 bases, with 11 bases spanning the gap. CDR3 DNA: TGTGCCAGCAGCCCCGGGGGAATCTCCTACAATGAGCAGTTCTTC. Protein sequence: CASSPGGISYNEQFF.

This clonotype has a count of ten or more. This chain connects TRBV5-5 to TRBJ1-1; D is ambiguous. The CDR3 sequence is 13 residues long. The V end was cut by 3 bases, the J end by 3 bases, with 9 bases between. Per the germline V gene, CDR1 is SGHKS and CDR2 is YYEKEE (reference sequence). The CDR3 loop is CASSSGPDTEAFF. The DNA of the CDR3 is TGTGCCAGCAGCTCCGGCCCCGACACTGAAGCTTTCTTT.

For the CDR3, the DNA is TGTGCCAGCAGCCAACAGGTCCCTGGGGCCAACGTCCTGACTTTC. Encoded protein: CASSQQVPGANVLTF. J is TRBJ2-6 and V is TRBV3-1; no clear D gene. The CDR3 covers 15 residues. V was pared by 2 bases and J by 2 bases, with 7 bases between. Per the germline V gene, CDR1 is LGHDT and CDR2 is YNNKEL (reference sequence).

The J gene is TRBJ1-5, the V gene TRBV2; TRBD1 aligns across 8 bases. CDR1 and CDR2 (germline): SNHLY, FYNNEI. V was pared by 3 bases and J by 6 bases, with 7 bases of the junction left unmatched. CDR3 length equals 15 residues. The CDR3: CASSDRQGFGQPQHF. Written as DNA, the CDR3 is TGTGCCAGCAGTGATCGACAGGGGTTCGGTCAGCCCCAGCATTTT.

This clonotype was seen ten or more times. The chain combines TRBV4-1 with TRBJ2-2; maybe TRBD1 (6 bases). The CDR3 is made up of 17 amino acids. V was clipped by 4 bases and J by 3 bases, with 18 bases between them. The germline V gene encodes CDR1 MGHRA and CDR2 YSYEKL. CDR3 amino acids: CASSRVRAGVDTGELFF. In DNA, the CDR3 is TGCGCCAGCAGCCGTGTCCGGGCAGGGGTTGACACCGGGGAGCTGTTTTTT.

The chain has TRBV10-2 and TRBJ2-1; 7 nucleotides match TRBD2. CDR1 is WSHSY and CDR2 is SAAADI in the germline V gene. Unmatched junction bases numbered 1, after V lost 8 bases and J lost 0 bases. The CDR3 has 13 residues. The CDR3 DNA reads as TGCGCCAGCGGGGGGGGCTCCTACAATGAGCAGTTCTTC. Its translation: CASGGGSYNEQFF.

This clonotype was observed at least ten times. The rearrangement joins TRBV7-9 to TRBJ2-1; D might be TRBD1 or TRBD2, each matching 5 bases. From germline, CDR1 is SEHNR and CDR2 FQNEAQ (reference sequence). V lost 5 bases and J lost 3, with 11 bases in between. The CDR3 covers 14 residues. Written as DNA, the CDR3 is TGTGCCAGCAGCCCGGGACCCCTCTACAATGAGCAGTTCTTC. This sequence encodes CASSPGPLYNEQFF.

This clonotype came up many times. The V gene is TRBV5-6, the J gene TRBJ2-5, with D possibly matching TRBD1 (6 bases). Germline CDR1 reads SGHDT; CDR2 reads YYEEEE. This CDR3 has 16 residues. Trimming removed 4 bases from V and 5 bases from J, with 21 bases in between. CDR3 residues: CASSRIRDTIRETQYF. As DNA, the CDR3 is TGTGCCAGCAGCAGGATCCGGGACACTATTCGGGAGACCCAGTACTTC.

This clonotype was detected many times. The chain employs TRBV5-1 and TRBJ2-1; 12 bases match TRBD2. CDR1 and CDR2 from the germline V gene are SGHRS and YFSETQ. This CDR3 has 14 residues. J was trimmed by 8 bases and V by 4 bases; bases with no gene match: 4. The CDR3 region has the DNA TGCGCCAGCAGCCTGACTAGCGGGAGCTATGAGCAGTTCTTC. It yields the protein CASSLTSGSYEQFF.

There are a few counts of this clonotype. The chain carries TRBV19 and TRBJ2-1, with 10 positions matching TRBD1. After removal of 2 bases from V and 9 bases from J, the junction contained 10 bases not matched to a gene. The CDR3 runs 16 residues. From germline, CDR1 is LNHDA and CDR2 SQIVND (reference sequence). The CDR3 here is CASSISFGQGESEQFF. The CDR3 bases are TGTGCCAGTAGTATATCCTTCGGACAGGGGGAAAGTGAGCAGTTCTTC.

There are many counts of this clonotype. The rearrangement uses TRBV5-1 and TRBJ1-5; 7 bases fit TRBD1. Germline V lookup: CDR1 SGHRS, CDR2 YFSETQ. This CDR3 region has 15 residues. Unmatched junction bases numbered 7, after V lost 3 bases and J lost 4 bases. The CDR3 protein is CASSYTGEPNQPQHF. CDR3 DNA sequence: TGCGCCAGCAGCTATACAGGGGAGCCAAATCAGCCCCAGCATTTT. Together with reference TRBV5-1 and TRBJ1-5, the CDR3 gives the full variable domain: KAGVTQTPRYLIKTRGQQVTLSCSPISGHRSVSWYQQTPGQGLQFLFEYFSETQRNKGNFPGRFSGRQFSNSRSEMNVSTLELGDSALYLCASSYTGEPNQPQHFGDGTRLSIL.

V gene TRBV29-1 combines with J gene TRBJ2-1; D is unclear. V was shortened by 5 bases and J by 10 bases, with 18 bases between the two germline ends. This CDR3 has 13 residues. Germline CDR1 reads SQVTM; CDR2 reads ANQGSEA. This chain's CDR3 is CSVTPASRPEQFF. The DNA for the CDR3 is TGCAGCGTTACACCCGCCTCTAGGCCGGAGCAGTTCTTC.

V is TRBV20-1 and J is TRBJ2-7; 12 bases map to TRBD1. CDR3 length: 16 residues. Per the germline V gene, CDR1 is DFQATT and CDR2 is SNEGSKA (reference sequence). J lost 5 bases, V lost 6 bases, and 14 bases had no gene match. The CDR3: CSASTPGGTGGDEQYF. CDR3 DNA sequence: TGCAGTGCCTCCACGCCGGGCGGGACAGGGGGCGACGAGCAGTACTTC.

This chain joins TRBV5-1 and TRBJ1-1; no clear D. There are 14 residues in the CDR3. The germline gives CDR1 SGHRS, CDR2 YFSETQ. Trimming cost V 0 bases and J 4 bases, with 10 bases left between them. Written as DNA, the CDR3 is TGCGCCAGCAGCTTGGAAGGCACGGGCACTGAAGCTTTCTTT. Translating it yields CASSLEGTGTEAFF.